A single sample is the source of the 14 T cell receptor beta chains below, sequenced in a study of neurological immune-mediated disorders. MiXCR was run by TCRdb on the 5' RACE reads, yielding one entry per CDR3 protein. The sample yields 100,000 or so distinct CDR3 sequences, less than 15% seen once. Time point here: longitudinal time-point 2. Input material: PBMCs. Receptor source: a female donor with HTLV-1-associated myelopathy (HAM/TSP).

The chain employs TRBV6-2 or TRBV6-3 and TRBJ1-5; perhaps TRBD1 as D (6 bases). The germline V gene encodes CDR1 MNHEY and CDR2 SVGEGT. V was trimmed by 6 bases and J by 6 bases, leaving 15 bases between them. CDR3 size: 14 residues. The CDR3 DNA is TGTGCCAGCAGCATCTCTACAGGGAGTCAGCCCCAGCATTTT. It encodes CASSISTGSQPQHF.

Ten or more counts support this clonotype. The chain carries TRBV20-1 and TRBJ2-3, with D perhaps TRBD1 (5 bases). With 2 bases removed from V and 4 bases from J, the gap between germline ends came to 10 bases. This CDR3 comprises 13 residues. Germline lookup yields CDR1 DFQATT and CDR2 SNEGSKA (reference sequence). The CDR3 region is CSARILGADTQYF. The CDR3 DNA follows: TGCAGTGCTAGAATTCTAGGGGCAGATACGCAGTATTTT.

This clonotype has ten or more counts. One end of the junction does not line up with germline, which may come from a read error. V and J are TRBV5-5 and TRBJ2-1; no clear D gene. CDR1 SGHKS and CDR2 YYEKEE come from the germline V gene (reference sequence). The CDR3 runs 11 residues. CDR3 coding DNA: TGTGCCAGCAGCACCGACTCAGTGGAGAGTTTC. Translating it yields CASSTDSVESF.

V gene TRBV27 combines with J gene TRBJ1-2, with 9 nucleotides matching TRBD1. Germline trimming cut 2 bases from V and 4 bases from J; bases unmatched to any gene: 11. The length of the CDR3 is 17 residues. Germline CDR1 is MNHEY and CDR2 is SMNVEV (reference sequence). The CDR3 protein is CASSLDRGQGGSYGYTF. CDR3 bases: TGTGCCAGCAGTTTAGATCGGGGACAGGGAGGGTCCTATGGCTACACCTTC.

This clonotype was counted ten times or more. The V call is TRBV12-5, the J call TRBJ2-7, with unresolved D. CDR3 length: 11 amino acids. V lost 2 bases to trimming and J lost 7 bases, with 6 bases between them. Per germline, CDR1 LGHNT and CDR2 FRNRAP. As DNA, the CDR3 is TGTGCTAGTGGTTTGAAGTCAGAGCAGTACTTC. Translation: CASGLKSEQYF.

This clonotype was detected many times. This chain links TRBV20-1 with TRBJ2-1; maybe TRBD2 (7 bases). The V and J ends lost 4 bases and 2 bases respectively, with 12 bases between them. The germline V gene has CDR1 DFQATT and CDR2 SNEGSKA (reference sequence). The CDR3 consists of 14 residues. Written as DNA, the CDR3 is TGCAGTGCTATTGTGGGGGGGCCCTACAATGAGCAGTTCTTC. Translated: CSAIVGGPYNEQFF.

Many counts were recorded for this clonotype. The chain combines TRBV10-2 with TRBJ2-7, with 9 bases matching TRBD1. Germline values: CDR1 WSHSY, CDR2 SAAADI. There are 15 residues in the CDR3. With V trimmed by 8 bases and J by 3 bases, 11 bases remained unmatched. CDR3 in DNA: TGCGCCAGCGGGGTTCCGGGACAGGGTCACTACGAGCAGTACTTC. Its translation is CASGVPGQGHYEQYF.

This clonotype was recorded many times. In DNA, the CDR3 is TGTGCCAGCAGCTTATGGCTGGGGGCCGGGAGGGACGAGCAGTACTTC. This encodes CASSLWLGAGRDEQYF. The chain recombines TRBV7-2 with TRBJ2-7; 8 nucleotides align to TRBD2. CDR1 and CDR2 (germline): SGHTA, FQGNSA. The V gene end was trimmed by 2 bases and the J gene end by 5 bases; junction bases not matched to a gene: 11. This CDR3 is 16 amino acids long.

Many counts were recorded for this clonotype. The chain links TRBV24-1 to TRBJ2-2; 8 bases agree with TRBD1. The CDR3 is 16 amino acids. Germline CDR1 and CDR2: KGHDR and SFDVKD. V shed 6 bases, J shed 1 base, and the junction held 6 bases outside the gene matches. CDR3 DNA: TGTGCCACCAGTCCTACGACAGGGGAGAACACCGGGGAGCTGTTTTTT. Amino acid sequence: CATSPTTGENTGELFF.

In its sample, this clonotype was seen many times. CDR3 sequence reads: CSARPPGGEQYF. CDR3 sequence (DNA): TGCAGTGCTAGACCCCCAGGAGGCGAGCAGTACTTC. The chain carries TRBV20-1 and TRBJ2-7; maybe TRBD2 (5 bases). Germline V CDR1 and CDR2: DFQATT, SNEGSKA (reference sequence). This CDR3 has 12 residues. Trimming pared 2 bases from V and 6 bases from J, leaving 11 bases between.

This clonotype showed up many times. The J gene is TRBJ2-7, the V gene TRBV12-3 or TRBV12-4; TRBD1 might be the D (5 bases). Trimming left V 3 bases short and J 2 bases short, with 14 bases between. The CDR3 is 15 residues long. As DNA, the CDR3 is TGTGCCAGCAGTTTGAGTAAGGGGCCCCCCTACGAGCAGTACTTC. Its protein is CASSLSKGPPYEQYF.

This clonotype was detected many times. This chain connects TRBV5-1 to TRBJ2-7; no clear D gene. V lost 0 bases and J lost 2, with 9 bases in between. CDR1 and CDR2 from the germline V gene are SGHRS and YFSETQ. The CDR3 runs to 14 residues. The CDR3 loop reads CASSLGQEAYEQYF. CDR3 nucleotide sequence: TGCGCCAGCAGCTTGGGACAAGAGGCCTACGAGCAGTACTTC.

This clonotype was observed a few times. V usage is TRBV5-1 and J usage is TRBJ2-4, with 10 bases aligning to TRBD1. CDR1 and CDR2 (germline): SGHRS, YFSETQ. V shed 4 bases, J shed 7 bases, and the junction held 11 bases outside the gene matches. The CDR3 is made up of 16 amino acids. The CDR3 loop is CASSPVTGGGENIQYF. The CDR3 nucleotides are TGCGCCAGCAGCCCAGTGACAGGGGGCGGTGAGAACATTCAGTACTTC.

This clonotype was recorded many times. This CDR3 is CASSPGLAETQYF. The CDR3 nucleotides are TGTGCCAGCAGCCCCGGACTAGCGGAGACCCAGTACTTC. The chain joins TRBV7-2 to TRBJ2-5, with 9 bases lining up with TRBD2. The CDR3 runs 13 residues. Trimming at V came to 5 bases and at J to 5 bases, leaving 3 bases not matched to a gene. Germline V gene lookup returns CDR1 SGHTA and CDR2 FQGNSA.